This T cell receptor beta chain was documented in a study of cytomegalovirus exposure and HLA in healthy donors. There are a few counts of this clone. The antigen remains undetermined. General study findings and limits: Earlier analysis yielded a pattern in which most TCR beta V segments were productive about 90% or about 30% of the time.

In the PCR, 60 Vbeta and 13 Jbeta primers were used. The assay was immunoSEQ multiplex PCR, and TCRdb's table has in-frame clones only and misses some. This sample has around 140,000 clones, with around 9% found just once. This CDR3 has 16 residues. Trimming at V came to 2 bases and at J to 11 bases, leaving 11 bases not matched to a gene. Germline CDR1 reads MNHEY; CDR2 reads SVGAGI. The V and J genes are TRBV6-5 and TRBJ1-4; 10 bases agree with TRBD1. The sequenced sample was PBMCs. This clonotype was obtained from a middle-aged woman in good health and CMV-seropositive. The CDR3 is CASSYGGQGHLGKLFF. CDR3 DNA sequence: TGTGCCAGCAGTTACGGGGGACAGGGGCACCTTGGGAAACTGTTTTTT.